This record concerns one T cell receptor beta chain sequence. This specimen belongs to a study of identifying expanded T cells in peripheral blood. During the collection period, no donor immune events like infections were recorded. The protocol was immunoSEQ multiplex PCR, while the TCRdb copy is restricted to in-frame clones and leaves out a portion. Of around 100,000 clones listed, approximately 89% were seen once; the top ten hold over 12%. The CDR3 loop spans 13 amino acids. V was clipped by 2 bases and J by 5 bases, with 9 bases between them. The germline gives CDR1 MNHEY, CDR2 SVGAGI. The material sequenced was blood. This TCR was sampled from a person aged 18 to 75 in good health. J is TRBJ1-1 and V is TRBV6-5; no firm D call. The DNA for the CDR3 is TGTGCCAGCAGTTACGGCCCTGGAACTGAAGCTTTCTTT. Its protein is CASSYGPGTEAFF.